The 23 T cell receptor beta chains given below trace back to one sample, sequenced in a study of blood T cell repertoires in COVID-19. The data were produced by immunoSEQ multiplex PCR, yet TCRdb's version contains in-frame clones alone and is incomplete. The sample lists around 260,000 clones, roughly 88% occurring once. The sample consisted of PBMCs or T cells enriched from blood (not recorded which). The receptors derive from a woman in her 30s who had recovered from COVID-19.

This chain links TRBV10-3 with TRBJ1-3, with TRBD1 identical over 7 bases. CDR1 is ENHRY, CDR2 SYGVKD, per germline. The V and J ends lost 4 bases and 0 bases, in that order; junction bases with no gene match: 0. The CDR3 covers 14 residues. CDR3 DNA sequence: TGTGCCATCAGTGGACAGGGCTCTGGAAACACCATATATTTT. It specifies CAISGQGSGNTIYF.

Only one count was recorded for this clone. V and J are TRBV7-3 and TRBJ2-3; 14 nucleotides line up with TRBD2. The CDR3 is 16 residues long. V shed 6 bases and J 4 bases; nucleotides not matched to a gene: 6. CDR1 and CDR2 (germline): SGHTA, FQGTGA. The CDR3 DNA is TGTGCCAGCAGTGGACTAGCGGGAGGTCCGGCAGATACGCAGTATTTT. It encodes CASSGLAGGPADTQYF.

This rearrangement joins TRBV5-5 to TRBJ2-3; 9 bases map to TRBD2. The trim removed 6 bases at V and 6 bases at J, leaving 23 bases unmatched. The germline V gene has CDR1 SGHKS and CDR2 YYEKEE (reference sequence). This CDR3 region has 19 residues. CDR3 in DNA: TGTGCCAGCACCCTTGTGCCCTCCAGCGGGGGGCCCCAACGGGATACGCAGTATTTT. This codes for CASTLVPSSGGPQRDTQYF.

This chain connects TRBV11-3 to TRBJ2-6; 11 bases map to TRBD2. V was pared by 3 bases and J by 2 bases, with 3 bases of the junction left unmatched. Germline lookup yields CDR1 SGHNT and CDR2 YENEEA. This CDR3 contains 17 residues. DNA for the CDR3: TGTGCCAGCAGCTTCGAGACTAGCGGGACTGGGGCCAACGTCCTGACTTTC. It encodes CASSFETSGTGANVLTF.

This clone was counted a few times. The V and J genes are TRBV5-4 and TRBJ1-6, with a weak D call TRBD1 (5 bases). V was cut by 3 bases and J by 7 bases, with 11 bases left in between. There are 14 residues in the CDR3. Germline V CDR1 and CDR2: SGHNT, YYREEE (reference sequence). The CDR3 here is CASSYDSLNSPLHF. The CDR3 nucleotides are TGTGCCAGCAGCTATGACAGTCTCAATTCACCCCTCCACTTT.

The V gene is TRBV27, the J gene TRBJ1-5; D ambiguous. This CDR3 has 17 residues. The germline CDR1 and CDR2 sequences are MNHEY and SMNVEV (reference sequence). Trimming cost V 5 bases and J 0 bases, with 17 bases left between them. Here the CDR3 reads CASSPGVGHYSNQPQHF. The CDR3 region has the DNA TGTGCCAGCAGTCCCGGGGTCGGCCACTATAGCAATCAGCCCCAGCATTTT.

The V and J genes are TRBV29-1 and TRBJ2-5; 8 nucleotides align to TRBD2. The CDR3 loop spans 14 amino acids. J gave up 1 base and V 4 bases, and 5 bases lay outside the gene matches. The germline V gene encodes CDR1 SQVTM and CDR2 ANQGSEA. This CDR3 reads CSVATSAVQETQYF. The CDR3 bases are TGCAGCGTTGCGACTAGCGCAGTCCAAGAGACCCAGTACTTC.

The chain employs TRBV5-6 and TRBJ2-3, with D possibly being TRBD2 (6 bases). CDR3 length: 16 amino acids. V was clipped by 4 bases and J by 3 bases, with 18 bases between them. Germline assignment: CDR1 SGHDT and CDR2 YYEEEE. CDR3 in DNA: TGTGCCAGCAGCCGCGGAGCGGCGGGGAAAACAGATACGCAGTATTTT. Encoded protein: CASSRGAAGKTDTQYF.

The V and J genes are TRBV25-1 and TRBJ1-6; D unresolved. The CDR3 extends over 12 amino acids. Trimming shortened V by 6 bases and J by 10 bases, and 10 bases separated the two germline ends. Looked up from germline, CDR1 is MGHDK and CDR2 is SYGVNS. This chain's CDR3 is CASSSYRSPLHF. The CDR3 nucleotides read TGTGCCAGCAGCAGTTATCGATCACCCCTCCACTTT.

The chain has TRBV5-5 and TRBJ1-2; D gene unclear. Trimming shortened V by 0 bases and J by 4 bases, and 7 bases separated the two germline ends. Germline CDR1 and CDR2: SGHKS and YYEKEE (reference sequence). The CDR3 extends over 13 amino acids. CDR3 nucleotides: TGTGCCAGCAGCTTGGGAAGCCTCTATGGCTACACCTTC. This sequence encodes CASSLGSLYGYTF.

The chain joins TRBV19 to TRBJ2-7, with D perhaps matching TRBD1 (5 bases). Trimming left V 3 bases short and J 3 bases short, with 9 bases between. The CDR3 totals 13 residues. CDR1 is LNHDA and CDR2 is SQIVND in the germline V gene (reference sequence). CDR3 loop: CASSMNRYYEQYF. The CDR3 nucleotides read TGTGCCAGTAGTATGAACAGGTACTACGAGCAGTACTTC.

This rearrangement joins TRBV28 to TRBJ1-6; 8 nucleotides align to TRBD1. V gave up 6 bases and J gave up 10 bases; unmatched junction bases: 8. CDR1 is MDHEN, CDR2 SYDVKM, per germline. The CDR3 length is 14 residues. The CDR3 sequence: CASSPGTGGSPLHF. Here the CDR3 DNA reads TGTGCCAGCAGCCCTGGGACAGGAGGGTCACCCCTCCACTTT.

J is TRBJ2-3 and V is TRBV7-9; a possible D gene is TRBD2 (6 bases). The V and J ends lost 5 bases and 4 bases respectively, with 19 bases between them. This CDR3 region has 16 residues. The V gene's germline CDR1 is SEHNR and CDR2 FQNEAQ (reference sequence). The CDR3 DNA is TGTGCCAGCAGCCCCACCGGGACTTCGCAATCAGATACGCAGTATTTT. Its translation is CASSPTGTSQSDTQYF. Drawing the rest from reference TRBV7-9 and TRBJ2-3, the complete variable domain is DTGVSQNPRHKITKRGQNVTFRCDPISEHNRLYWYRQTLGQGPEFLTYFQNEAQLEKSRLLSDRFSAERPKGSFSTLEIQRTEQGDSAMYLCASSPTGTSQSDTQYFGPGTRLTVL.

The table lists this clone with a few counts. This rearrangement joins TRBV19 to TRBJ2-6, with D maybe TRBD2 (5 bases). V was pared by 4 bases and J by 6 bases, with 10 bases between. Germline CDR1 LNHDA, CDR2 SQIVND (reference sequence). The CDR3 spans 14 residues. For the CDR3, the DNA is TGTGCCAGTAGTAACCTCGGGGAGGCCAACGTCCTGACTTTC. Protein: CASSNLGEANVLTF.

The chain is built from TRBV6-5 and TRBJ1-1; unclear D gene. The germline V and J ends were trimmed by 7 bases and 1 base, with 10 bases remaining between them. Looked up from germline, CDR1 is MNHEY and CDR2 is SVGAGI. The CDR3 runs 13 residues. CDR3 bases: TGTGCCAGCAACAGAGTCGCGAACACTGAAGCTTTCTTT. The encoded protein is CASNRVANTEAFF.

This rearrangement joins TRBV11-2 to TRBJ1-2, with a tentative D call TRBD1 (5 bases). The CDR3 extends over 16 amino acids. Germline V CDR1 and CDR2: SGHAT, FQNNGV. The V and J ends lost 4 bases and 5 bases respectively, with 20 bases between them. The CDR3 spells CASSSGRRARDYGYTF. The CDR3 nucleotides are TGTGCCAGCAGCTCCGGCCGAAGGGCCAGGGATTATGGCTACACCTTC.

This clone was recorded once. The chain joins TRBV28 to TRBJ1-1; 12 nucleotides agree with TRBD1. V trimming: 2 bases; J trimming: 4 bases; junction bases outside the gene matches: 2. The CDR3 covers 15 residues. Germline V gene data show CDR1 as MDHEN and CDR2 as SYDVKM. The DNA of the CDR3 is TGTGCCAGCAGTTTAGGGGGACAGGGGGCCACTGAAGCTTTCTTT. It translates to CASSLGGQGATEAFF.

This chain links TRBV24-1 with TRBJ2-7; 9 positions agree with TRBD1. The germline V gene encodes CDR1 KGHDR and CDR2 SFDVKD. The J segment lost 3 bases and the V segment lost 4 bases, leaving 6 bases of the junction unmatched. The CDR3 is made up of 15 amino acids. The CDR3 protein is CATSDPGQGFYEQYF. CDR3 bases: TGTGCCACCAGTGACCCGGGACAGGGATTCTACGAGCAGTACTTC.

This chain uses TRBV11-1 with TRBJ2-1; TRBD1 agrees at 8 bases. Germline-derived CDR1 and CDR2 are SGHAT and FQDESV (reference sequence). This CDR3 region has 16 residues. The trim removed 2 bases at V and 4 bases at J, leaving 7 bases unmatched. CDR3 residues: CASSLKPGTGYNEQFF. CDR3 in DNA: TGTGCCAGCAGCTTAAAACCCGGGACAGGATACAATGAGCAGTTCTTC.

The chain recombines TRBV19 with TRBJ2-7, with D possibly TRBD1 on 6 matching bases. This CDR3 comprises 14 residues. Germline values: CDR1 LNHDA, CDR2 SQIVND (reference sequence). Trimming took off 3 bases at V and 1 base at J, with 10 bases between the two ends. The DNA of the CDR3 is TGTGCCAGTAGTATTGGGACACATTCCTACGAGCAGTACTTC. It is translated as CASSIGTHSYEQYF. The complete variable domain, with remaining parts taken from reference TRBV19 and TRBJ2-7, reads DGGITQSPKYLFRKEGQNVTLSCEQNLNHDAMYWYRQDPGQGLRLIYYSQIVNDFQKGDIAEGYSVSREKKESFPLTVTSAQKNPTAFYLCASSIGTHSYEQYFGPGTRLTVT.

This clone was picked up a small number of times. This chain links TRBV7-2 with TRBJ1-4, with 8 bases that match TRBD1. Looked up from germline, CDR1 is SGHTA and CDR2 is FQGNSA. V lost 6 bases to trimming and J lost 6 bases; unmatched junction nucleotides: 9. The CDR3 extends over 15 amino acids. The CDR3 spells CASRRTTGGDEKLFF. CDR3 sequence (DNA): TGTGCCAGCAGACGCACTACAGGGGGAGATGAAAAACTGTTTTTT. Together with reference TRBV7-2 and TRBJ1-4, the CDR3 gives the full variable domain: GAGVSQSPSNKVTEKGKDVELRCDPISGHTALYWYRQSLGQGLEFLIYFQGNSAPDKSGLPSDRFSAERTGGSVSTLTIQRTQQEDSAVYLCASRRTTGGDEKLFFGSGTQLSVL.

The DNA of the CDR3 is TGCGCCAGCAGCCAAGATACGGGGGGGTTTGTCGGGGAGCTGTTTTTT. Protein sequence: CASSQDTGGFVGELFF. V gene TRBV4-1 combines with J gene TRBJ2-2; TRBD2 matches at 8 bases. In germline, CDR1 is MGHRA, CDR2 YSYEKL. The CDR3 is 16 amino acids. J gave up 7 bases and V 0 bases, and 7 bases lay outside the gene matches.

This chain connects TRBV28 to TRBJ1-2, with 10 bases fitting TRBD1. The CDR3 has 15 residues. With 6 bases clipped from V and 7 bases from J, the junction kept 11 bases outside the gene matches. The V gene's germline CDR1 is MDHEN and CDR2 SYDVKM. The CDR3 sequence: CASSRDGTGDGGYTF. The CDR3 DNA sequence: TGTGCCAGCAGCCGGGACGGGACAGGGGATGGTGGCTACACCTTC.